These T cell receptor beta chains were read from a single sample in a study of T cell responses to AZD1222 COVID-19 vaccine. Here immunoSEQ multiplex PCR was the method, and the copy in TCRdb shows in-frame clones only, minus some. Of 95,000 to 150,000 clones listed, about 90% are singletons. The sequenced sample was peripheral blood, obtained on day 0 of AZD1222 vaccination. The receptors stem from an adult in good health. Both conserved end residues are part of each CDR3. A D gene is named only where the DNA matches it firmly. Clone size is stated in some rows and not others, as once, few, many or a class when expanded.

clone size	D gene	V gene	J gene	CDR3 DNA	CDR3 protein
.	TRBD1	TRBV4-1	TRBJ1-6	TGCGCCAGCAGCCGGGACAGGGGTAATTCACCCCTCCACTTT	CASSRDRGNSPLHF
few	TRBD2	TRBV2	TRBJ2-2	TGTGCCAGCAGCGGACTAGCCGCCGGGGAGCTGTTTTTT	CASSGLAAGELFF
once	TRBD1	TRBV5-1	TRBJ1-6	TGCGCCAGCAGCTTCTATACGAGGGGACAGTCTAATTCACCCCTCCACTTT	CASSFYTRGQSNSPLHF
.	TRBD1	TRBV27	TRBJ2-7	TGTGCCAGCAGTAACTCCCAGGGGGCAATCTCCTACGAGCAGTACTTC	CASSNSQGAISYEQYF
.	TRBD2	TRBV10-3	TRBJ2-2	TGTGCCATCAGTTCGGAGCGGGAGAGCGGGGAGCTGTTTTTT	CAISSERESGELFF
once	.	TRBV6-6	TRBJ1-4	TGTGCCAGCAGTTACTCGGCACAGGCGAAGAATGAAAAACTGTTTTTT	CASSYSAQAKNEKLFF
once	.	TRBV5-1	TRBJ2-7	TGCGCCAGCAGCTCACGGGTCACGGGAAGCTCCTACGAGCAGTACTTC	CASSSRVTGSSYEQYF
.	.	TRBV27	TRBJ2-7	TGTGCCAGCAGCCAAGGCTACGAGCAGTACTTC	CASSQGYEQYF
.	.	TRBV24-1	TRBJ2-3	TGTGCCACCAGTGATGGGGGTAGGGGGTTCACAGATACGCAGTATTTT	CATSDGGRGFTDTQYF
.	TRBD2	TRBV7-3	TRBJ2-5	TGTGCCAGCAGCTTAGGACTAGCGGGAGGAGGAGAGACCCAGTACTTC	CASSLGLAGGGETQYF
.	.	TRBV6-1	TRBJ2-3	TGTGCCAGCAGTGAAGCGCCGAGGGATACGCAGTATTTT	CASSEAPRDTQYF
.	.	TRBV12-3/TRBV12-4	TRBJ2-7	TGTGCCAGCAAGTCAGGGGACTACGAGCAGTACTTC	CASKSGDYEQYF
.	.	TRBV7-7	TRBJ1-3	TGTGCTAGCAGCTTAGGTCGTGGGGGGGATGGAAACACCATATATTTT	CASSLGRGGDGNTIYF
.	.	TRBV19	TRBJ2-2	TGTGCCAGTAGTGGGAGGACAGCCTCCGGGGAGCTGTTTTTT	CASSGRTASGELFF
.	.	TRBV6-5	TRBJ1-1	TGTGCCAGCAGTTACCGTGGGGGGGGGCGGGCTTTCTTT	CASSYRGGGRAFF
.	.	TRBV25-1	TRBJ1-6	TGTGCCAGCAGTTCCGGCGCTAATTCACCCCTCCACTTT	CASSSGANSPLHF
.	.	TRBV15	TRBJ2-7	TGTGCCACCAGCAGAGATAGCGGCGGCGAGCAGTACTTC	CATSRDSGGEQYF
.	.	TRBV11-3	TRBJ2-5	TGTGCCAGCAGCTCGTCGGGGGTCCAAGAGACCCAGTACTTC	CASSSSGVQETQYF
.	TRBD1	TRBV27	TRBJ1-2	TGTGCCAGCAGTTTGCGGGACAGGGGGCGCGTGGGGACAGGGGGCGCGTGGGATGAATATGGCTACACCTTC	CASSLRDRGRVGTGGAWDEYGYTF
.	.	TRBV27	TRBJ2-1	TGTGCCAGCAGTTCCACCCCCCAGGGGGGACAGCAGTTCTTC	CASSSTPQGGQQFF
once	TRBD2	TRBV6-5	TRBJ2-1	TGTGCCAGCAGTTACTCGGCAGGGAGGGGTGAGCAGTTCTTC	CASSYSAGRGEQFF
few	.	TRBV7-8	TRBJ2-7	TGTGCCAGCAGCTCCCAGGGAGCCAGCGAGCAGTACTTC	CASSSQGASEQYF
.	TRBD1	TRBV28	TRBJ1-6	TGTGCCAGCAGTTCCGGGGACAGGCGAATTTCACCCCTCCACTTT	CASSSGDRRISPLHF
.	.	TRBV6-5	TRBJ1-1	TGTGCCAGCAGTTACTCGAACCCCGCTGAAGCTTTCTTT	CASSYSNPAEAFF
.	TRBD1	TRBV4-1	TRBJ1-1	TGCGCCAGCAGCCAAGTGATTCCCCGGACAGGGTCGCAGGGGAAGAACACTGAAGCTTTCTTT	CASSQVIPRTGSQGKNTEAFF
.	TRBD1	TRBV15	TRBJ2-7	TGTGCCACCAGCGCACGGACAGGGGGCTTAGAGCAGTACTTC	CATSARTGGLEQYF
few	.	TRBV2	TRBJ1-5	TGTGCCAGCAGGGAGTGGAGCAATCAGCCCCAGCATTTT	CASREWSNQPQHF
.	.	TRBV11-1	TRBJ2-7	TGTGCCAGCAGCTATGTGGGCGGTGTGTACGAGCAGTACTTC	CASSYVGGVYEQYF
once	TRBD1	TRBV27	TRBJ2-7	TGTGCCAGCAGTTCACGGACAGGGGGCGGCGAGCAGTACTTC	CASSSRTGGGEQYF
.	TRBD1	TRBV19	TRBJ2-2	TGTGCCTCAAACGACAGGGGGCTCACCGGGGAGCTGTTTTTT	CASNDRGLTGELFF
.	TRBD2	TRBV30	TRBJ2-5	TGTGCCTGGACCGGTAGTACCGCGACTAGCGGGGGGGAGACCCAGTACTTC	CAWTGSTATSGGETQYF
.	TRBD2	TRBV6-2/TRBV6-3	TRBJ2-1	TGTGCCAGCAGCGGGACTAGCGGGAGAATTACGCAACAGTTCTTC	CASSGTSGRITQQFF
.	.	TRBV11-2	TRBJ2-1	TGTGCCAGCAGCCCACCCGGGGCAGCTACGTACAATGAGCAGTTCTTC	CASSPPGAATYNEQFF
.	.	TRBV29-1	TRBJ2-3	TGCAGCGTTGGTTCCGGGGACGCAGGTACGCAGTATTTT	CSVGSGDAGTQYF
.	.	TRBV20-1	TRBJ1-1	TGCAGTGCTAGTCCTACAGGGTTGCGGGTTAACACTGAAGCTTTCTTT	CSASPTGLRVNTEAFF
.	.	TRBV6-5	TRBJ1-2	TGTGCCAGCAGTTACTCGCCTGGGGTACCGGGATATGGCTACACCTTC	CASSYSPGVPGYGYTF
.	.	TRBV4-1	TRBJ2-3	TGCGCCAGCAGTCGGACGCCCGACGTGGGGTCTAGCACAGATACGCAGTATTTT	CASSRTPDVGSSTDTQYF
few	.	TRBV30	TRBJ1-1	TGTGCCTGGAGTGTGTATTTAATGAACACTGAAGCTTTCTTT	CAWSVYLMNTEAFF
.	.	TRBV3-1/TRBV3-2	TRBJ2-3	TGTGCCAGCATTAGTGGGGGCTCAGATACGCAGTATTTT	CASISGGSDTQYF
once	.	TRBV2	TRBJ2-5	TGTGCCAGCAGTGATTTGCTCCAAGAGACCCAGTACTTC	CASSDLLQETQYF
few	.	TRBV19	TRBJ1-6	TGTGCCGGTAATACCCGGGACCCGGCTTCACCCCTCCACTTT	CAGNTRDPASPLHF
.	.	TRBV5-1	TRBJ2-5	TGCGCCAGCAGCTTGGGCTCGGGAGAGACCCAGTACTTC	CASSLGSGETQYF
.	TRBD1	TRBV7-8	TRBJ2-7	TGTGCCAGCAGCCCAGGGACAGGGGACTACGAGCAGTACTTC	CASSPGTGDYEQYF
.	.	TRBV2	TRBJ2-2	TGTGCCGGTGCCGGGGCCAAATTCGGGGAGCTGTTTTTT	CAGAGAKFGELFF
.	TRBD1	TRBV5-5	TRBJ2-5	TGTGCCAGCAGCCTTGACAGGGGGGTCCAAGAGACCCAGTACTTC	CASSLDRGVQETQYF
.	.	TRBV18	TRBJ2-5	TGTGCCAGCTCACCACCAACAGGGAGTGTAGAGACCCAGTACTTC	CASSPPTGSVETQYF
.	.	TRBV7-6	TRBJ1-3	TGTGCCAGCAGCCCTAGGAGGGACTCTGGAAACACCATATATTTT	CASSPRRDSGNTIYF
.	TRBD2	TRBV5-6	TRBJ2-5	TGTGCCAGCAGCTCTTGGGGCCTAGCGGGAGTCAGGGAGACCCAGTACTTC	CASSSWGLAGVRETQYF
.	.	TRBV9	TRBJ1-2	TGTGCCAGCGGGGTCGGGGTCCTCCCCCGATATGGCTACACCTTC	CASGVGVLPRYGYTF
.	.	TRBV11-3	TRBJ2-1	TGTGCCAGCAGCCCCCTCCGGGGGTACAATGAGCAGTTCTTC	CASSPLRGYNEQFF
few	TRBD2	TRBV19	TRBJ2-7	TGTGCCAGTAGTCCTGCTGGTAGCGGGAGTGTCGAGCAGTACTTC	CASSPAGSGSVEQYF
.	TRBD2	TRBV30	TRBJ2-3	TGTGCCTGGAGTGTAGCGGGAGCAACAGATACGCAGTATTTT	CAWSVAGATDTQYF
.	TRBD2	TRBV2	TRBJ2-3	TGTGCCAGCAGCCTGACTAGCGGGGGGGCGGCAGATACGCAGTATTTT	CASSLTSGGAADTQYF
few	.	TRBV5-4	TRBJ1-3	TGTGCCAGCACACTTGGGGGGTCCGGAAACACCATATATTTT	CASTLGGSGNTIYF
.	.	TRBV5-1	TRBJ1-3	TGCGCCAGCAGCTCCTCAGGGGTTGGGAACACCATATATTTT	CASSSSGVGNTIYF
.	TRBD2	TRBV3-1/TRBV3-2	TRBJ2-7	TGTGCCAGCAGCCCAACTAGCGGGAGGTACGAGCAGTACTTC	CASSPTSGRYEQYF
.	.	TRBV30	TRBJ1-6	TGTGCCTGGAGTGGCGGTAATTCACCCCTCCACTTT	CAWSGGNSPLHF